The rows below give T cell receptor beta chains drawn from one sample of a study of regulatory T cells in long-lasting Graves disease. TCRdb independently ran MiXCR on the multiplex PCR reads; one entry per CDR3 protein. The sample has 600,000 to 850,000 distinct CDR3 sequences; 30% are singletons. Sequenced here: peripheral blood mononuclear cells (PBMCs), sampled when the disease was refractory, from a patient treated with antithyroid drugs. These receptors all stem from a female donor with Graves disease. CDR3s include the opening cysteine and the closing phenylalanine or tryptophan. Fields, in order: D gene, V gene, J gene, CDR3 protein. The D gene is left open where the match is weak.

-,TRBV29-1,TRBJ2-7,CSVGSGSYEQYF
-,TRBV6-2/TRBV6-3,TRBJ2-7,CASSYSGTASNEQYF
-,TRBV24-1,TRBJ2-2,CATSDRNSPSPNTGELFF
-,TRBV18,TRBJ2-7,CASSPTARYEQYF
TRBD2,TRBV7-9,TRBJ2-7,CASSISLPGAILAGTYEQYF
-,TRBV20-1,TRBJ1-2,CSARDGTNYGYTF
-,TRBV29-1,TRBJ2-3,CSDGPTPDTQYF
-,TRBV6-1,TRBJ2-5,CASSLIPGVGQEAQYF
-,TRBV7-9,TRBJ1-1,CASSSWVEPEAFF
TRBD1,TRBV20-1,TRBJ2-5,CSAFPGQGAAETQYF
-,TRBV12-3/TRBV12-4,TRBJ1-6,CASTPDRLAYNSPLHF
-,TRBV11-2,TRBJ2-7,CASSLEFGGRGPNYEQYF
-,TRBV6-4,TRBJ2-7,CASSTRGPNYEQYF
TRBD2,TRBV28,TRBJ2-7,CARTSGPFRPHEQYF
-,TRBV6-1,TRBJ1-5,CASSPRGGGSNQPQHF
-,TRBV2,TRBJ1-6,CASSGEGHQNSPLHF
-,TRBV10-3,TRBJ1-2,CAISDRGLLDGYTF
-,TRBV12-3/TRBV12-4,TRBJ1-5,CASSLSRSSNQPQHF
-,TRBV6-1,TRBJ1-2,CASSVTQGYGYTF
-,TRBV2,TRBJ1-4,CASSGPINEKLFF
TRBD2,TRBV2,TRBJ2-7,CASRHTLSSGSIYEQYF
TRBD2,TRBV20-1,TRBJ2-1,CSARPSGRLNEQFF
-,TRBV5-1,TRBJ1-1,CASSNDRWYTEAFF
-,TRBV2,TRBJ1-1,CASGQVRDTEAFF
TRBD2,TRBV29-1,-,CSVGEGTGETQYF
-,TRBV20-1,TRBJ1-1,CSARDRQNLNTEAFF
-,TRBV19,TRBJ2-7,CASSMSGSGLLEQYF
TRBD1,TRBV6-1,TRBJ1-2,CASKERDRLNYGYTF
-,TRBV19,TRBJ1-2,CASTLTQGNYGYTF
TRBD1,TRBV6-2/TRBV6-3,TRBJ1-2,CASRLTGAYNYGYTF
-,TRBV12-3/TRBV12-4,TRBJ1-2,CASSPGRQYGYTF
-,TRBV4-1,TRBJ1-1,CASSQPGGVGTEAFF
TRBD1,TRBV6-1,TRBJ2-7,CASSTRDRDYEQYF
-,TRBV6-1,TRBJ1-5,CASSESGQGFQPQHF
-,TRBV30,TRBJ2-7,CAWRATGEQYF
-,TRBV5-1,TRBJ1-1,CASGEFEGIEAFF
-,TRBV19,TRBJ1-2,CASTTLGGYGYTF
TRBD1,TRBV28,TRBJ2-5,CASSSVTGARVETQYF
-,TRBV28,TRBJ1-1,CAVYGGMNTEAFF
-,TRBV2,TRBJ1-3,CASSQRTDPGNTIYF
TRBD2,TRBV11-2,TRBJ2-1,CASSYRLAGGPRGSYNEQFF
TRBD2,TRBV27,TRBJ2-7,CASSGTSGSVSSYEQYF
-,TRBV25-1,TRBJ1-2,CATEGGLYGYTF
-,TRBV29-1,TRBJ1-2,CSVVQGPGYTF
-,TRBV11-2,TRBJ1-5,CASSLGAGGDQPQHF
-,TRBV5-5,TRBJ1-5,CASSRGRRDDQPQHF
TRBD2,TRBV12-3/TRBV12-4,TRBJ2-3,CASSLGLAGIDTQYF
TRBD1,TRBV20-1,TRBJ1-1,CSRTGPEAFF
TRBD1,TRBV28,TRBJ1-2,CASTTGAGTYGYTF
-,TRBV27,TRBJ2-7,CASSAQGTARYEQYF
-,TRBV6-1,TRBJ1-2,CASTPSPVNYGYTF
TRBD1,TRBV9,TRBJ1-4,CASSRRTGVEKLFF
-,TRBV4-2,TRBJ2-7,CASSQDLEASYEQYF
-,TRBV5-1,TRBJ1-2,CASSLERQNYGYTF
TRBD1,TRBV15,TRBJ1-2,CATSSDGRQGLYGYTF
-,TRBV7-2,TRBJ1-2,CASSSYSFYGYTF
-,TRBV7-3,TRBJ1-1,CASSLGSGLGLTEAFF
-,TRBV6-1,TRBJ1-1,CASSERGGGAEAFF
TRBD1,TRBV27,TRBJ2-7,CASSLGQATYEQYF